The 23 T cell receptor beta chains presented below share a single source sample, sequenced in a study of OX40 agonist ivuxolimab in advanced cancers. Using immunoSEQ multiplex PCR, the repertoire was profiled, and TCRdb retains in-frame clones only, with some absent. The table has tens of thousands of clones, around 91% seen once. The specimen was CD4+ or CD8+ T cells sorted from blood, collected in a trial of the OX40 agonist ivuxolimab. The receptors originated from an adult with an advanced solid tumor such as melanoma, head and neck, liver or kidney cancer.

The gene calls are TRBV13 and TRBJ2-7, with D possibly called TRBD1 or TRBD2 (5 bases each). The CDR3 is made up of 14 amino acids. Trimming shortened V by 5 bases and J by 3 bases, and 14 bases separated the two germline ends. Germline values: CDR1 PRHDT, CDR2 FYEKMQ (reference sequence). CDR3 residues: CASSPSGPLYEQYF. CDR3 sequence (DNA): TGTGCCAGCAGCCCCTCGGGACCACTCTACGAGCAGTACTTC.

The chain links TRBV28 to TRBJ2-5; 8 bases fit TRBD2. Trimming at V came to 5 bases and at J to 5 bases, leaving 10 bases not matched to a gene. Germline-derived CDR1 and CDR2 are MDHEN and SYDVKM. This CDR3 spans 15 amino acids. CDR3 coding DNA: TGTGCCAGCAGTCCCGGGAGGGCCGGATCGGAGACCCAGTACTTC. It specifies CASSPGRAGSETQYF.

The rearrangement uses TRBV7-2 and TRBJ2-3; 11 positions agree with TRBD2. The V gene end was trimmed by 3 bases and the J gene end by 6 bases; junction bases not matched to a gene: 8. CDR3 length: 16 amino acids. Germline CDR1 is SGHTA and CDR2 is FQGNSA. The CDR3 here is CASSLLGLAGVDTQYF. Here the CDR3 DNA reads TGTGCCAGCAGCTTGCTCGGACTAGCGGGTGTGGATACGCAGTATTTT.

This sequence joins TRBV9 and TRBJ1-3, with 7 bases identical to TRBD1. CDR1 and CDR2 from the germline V gene are SGDLS and YYNGEE. The CDR3 sequence is 15 residues long. Trimming took 0 bases from V and 4 from J; bases not matched to a gene: 4. CDR3 sequence reads: CASSVGQGRGNTIYF. CDR3 coding DNA: TGTGCCAGCAGCGTAGGACAGGGCAGAGGAAACACCATATATTTT.

The chain is built from TRBV19 and TRBJ1-1; 7 bases line up with TRBD1. Per the germline V gene, CDR1 is LNHDA and CDR2 is SQIVND (reference sequence). V dropped 8 bases and J dropped 8; count of bases not matched to a gene: 14. This CDR3 region has 14 residues. In DNA, the CDR3 is TGTGCCAGTGCCCCGGGGGGGGACAGTCGAGAAGCTTTCTTT. It encodes CASAPGGDSREAFF.

This chain links TRBV7-2 with TRBJ1-5, with D unclear. The CDR3 is made up of 14 amino acids. V lost 5 bases to trimming and J lost 7 bases, with 15 bases between them. Looked up from germline, CDR1 is SGHTA and CDR2 is FQGNSA. The CDR3 loop is CASSDNPAGQPQHF. CDR3 DNA: TGTGCCAGCAGCGATAACCCTGCGGGACAGCCCCAGCATTTT.

J is TRBJ2-7 and V is TRBV27; TRBD2 is a possible D gene (6 bases). Germline CDR1 is MNHEY and CDR2 is SMNVEV (reference sequence). The CDR3 loop spans 17 amino acids. V dropped 6 bases and J dropped 3 bases, with 24 bases sitting between them. CDR3 in DNA: TGTGCCAGCAGCTATACGATGGTGGAGGGCCAGGGCTACGAGCAGTACTTC. It yields the protein CASSYTMVEGQGYEQYF.

The J gene is TRBJ1-1, the V gene TRBV28; D is unresolved. From germline, CDR1 is MDHEN and CDR2 SYDVKM. Trimming removed 5 bases from V and 4 bases from J, with 8 bases in between. The CDR3 consists of 12 residues. CDR3 sequence reads: CASSPVGTEAFF. The CDR3 DNA reads TGTGCCAGCAGTCCGGTGGGCACTGAAGCTTTCTTT.

V gene TRBV5-6 combines with J gene TRBJ2-1, with 7 nucleotides matching TRBD1. Germline V gene lookup returns CDR1 SGHDT and CDR2 YYEEEE. V was pared by 3 bases and J by 7 bases, with 7 bases of the junction left unmatched. The CDR3 consists of 14 residues. The CDR3 loop reads CASSWTGRVNEQFF. The CDR3 DNA follows: TGTGCCAGCAGCTGGACAGGTAGAGTGAATGAGCAGTTCTTC.

The chain combines TRBV4-1 with TRBJ2-3, with TRBD2 matching over 9 bases. J lost 2 bases, V lost 4 bases, and 1 base had no gene match. CDR1 is MGHRA and CDR2 is YSYEKL in the germline V gene. This CDR3 region has 14 residues. CDR3 DNA sequence: TGCGCCAGCAGCCGCGGGAGGGCCACAGATACGCAGTATTTT. It encodes CASSRGRATDTQYF.

The rearrangement joins TRBV27 to TRBJ1-6, with D hard to call. V lost 6 bases and J 3 bases, leaving 3 bases between the germline ends. The germline V gene has CDR1 MNHEY and CDR2 SMNVEV (reference sequence). The length of the CDR3 is 12 residues. The CDR3 loop is CASRDYNSPLHF. CDR3 DNA sequence: TGTGCCAGCAGGGACTATAATTCACCCCTCCACTTT.

The genes are TRBV30 and TRBJ1-1; 8 nucleotides match TRBD1. Germline V gives CDR1 GTSNPN, CDR2 SVGIG (reference sequence). V lost 3 bases, J lost 5 bases, and 5 bases stayed unmatched. This CDR3 region has 13 residues. The CDR3 sequence is CAWSRGPGTEAFF. The DNA for the CDR3 is TGTGCCTGGAGCAGGGGGCCTGGGACTGAAGCTTTCTTT.

This clone qualifies as medium-sized (0.01 to 0.1%). The J gene is TRBJ2-1, the V gene TRBV12-5; maybe TRBD2 (6 bases). The CDR3 loop spans 15 amino acids. Germline V gene lookup returns CDR1 LGHNT and CDR2 FRNRAP. V lost 1 base to trimming and J lost 0 bases, with 7 bases between them. In DNA, the CDR3 is TGTGCTAGTGGTTTGGACGGGAGCTCCTACAATGAGCAGTTCTTC. Its translation: CASGLDGSSYNEQFF.

In this sample, this clone turned up once. V gene TRBV9 combines with J gene TRBJ2-6, with 10 bases identical to TRBD1. V trimming: 3 bases; J trimming: 0 bases; junction bases outside the gene matches: 9. Germline values: CDR1 SGDLS, CDR2 YYNGEE. The CDR3 is 19 residues long. The CDR3 spells CASSAPRQGALSGANVLTF. Here the CDR3 DNA reads TGTGCCAGCAGCGCGCCCCGACAGGGGGCGCTCTCTGGGGCCAACGTCCTGACTTTC.

V usage is TRBV5-6 and J usage is TRBJ2-7; 9 bases fit TRBD1. The germline gives CDR1 SGHDT, CDR2 YYEEEE. The CDR3 has 13 residues. Trimming took 5 bases from V and 7 from J; bases not matched to a gene: 7. The CDR3 spells CASSQQGADEQYF. In DNA form, the CDR3 reads TGTGCCAGCAGTCAACAGGGGGCGGATGAGCAGTACTTC.

The rearrangement links TRBV5-1 to TRBJ2-7; no firm D call. The CDR3 consists of 13 residues. Trimming took 3 bases from V and 3 from J, leaving 10 bases between them. Germline V gene sequence: CDR1 SGHRS, CDR2 YFSETQ. Written as DNA, the CDR3 is TGCGCCAGCAGCTACGACCCTATCTACGAGCAGTACTTC. Its protein product is CASSYDPIYEQYF.

The V call is TRBV7-2, the J call TRBJ1-2; no clear D. Trimming removed 5 bases from V and 4 bases from J, with 26 bases in between. The germline CDR1 and CDR2 sequences are SGHTA and FQGNSA. This CDR3 has 18 residues. The CDR3: CASSPVSPSGGPGYGYTF. CDR3 nucleotide sequence: TGTGCCAGCAGCCCAGTTTCGCCCTCGGGAGGTCCGGGCTATGGCTACACCTTC.

The rearrangement uses TRBV13 and TRBJ2-7, with a weak D call TRBD2 (7 bases). Deletions cut 5 bases from V and 7 bases from J, with 12 bases between. The CDR3 is 12 amino acids. CDR1 and CDR2 (germline): PRHDT, FYEKMQ (reference sequence). Written as DNA, the CDR3 is TGTGCCAGCAGCCCACAGGGAGGGGAGCAGTACTTC. It translates to CASSPQGGEQYF.

The chain uses TRBV4-3 and TRBJ2-7; 8 bases are shared with TRBD1. Germline CDR1 and CDR2: LGHNA and YSLEER. The CDR3 extends over 13 amino acids. V lost 3 bases to trimming and J lost 6 bases; unmatched junction nucleotides: 4. The CDR3 nucleotides read TGCGCCAGCAGCCAGTCGACAGGGGCCGAGCAGTACTTC. This codes for CASSQSTGAEQYF.

The V and J genes are TRBV27 and TRBJ2-1; D could derive from TRBD1 or TRBD2 (5 bases each). The CDR3 is made up of 15 amino acids. The V and J ends lost 5 bases and 4 bases respectively, with 15 bases between them. CDR1 and CDR2 (germline): MNHEY, SMNVEV (reference sequence). CDR3: CASSNLRGAYNEQFF. CDR3 DNA sequence: TGTGCCAGCAGTAACTTAAGAGGGGCATACAATGAGCAGTTCTTC.

This clone was seen once. The genes are TRBV19 and TRBJ2-3, with 10 bases aligning to TRBD2. This CDR3 comprises 15 residues. Per germline, CDR1 LNHDA and CDR2 SQIVND (reference sequence). J was trimmed by 2 bases and V by 5 bases; bases with no gene match: 4. The chain's CDR3 is CASSSSGRLTDTQYF. The CDR3, as DNA: TGTGCCAGTAGTTCTAGCGGGAGACTCACAGATACGCAGTATTTT.

The chain carries TRBV4-3 and TRBJ2-1, with D perhaps TRBD2 (6 bases). Germline V lookup: CDR1 LGHNA, CDR2 YSLEER. This CDR3 is built from 17 residues. V was clipped by 1 base and J by 0 bases, with 13 bases between them. DNA for the CDR3: TGCGCCAGCAGCCAAGGCGGCGCGGGAAGCTCCTACAATGAGCAGTTCTTC. Protein product: CASSQGGAGSSYNEQFF.

The V gene is TRBV6-1, the J gene TRBJ2-7, with TRBD1 matching 8 bases. CDR3 length: 14 amino acids. Germline CDR1 reads MNHNS; CDR2 reads SASEGT. Trimming took 4 bases from V and 7 from J; bases not matched to a gene: 9. CDR3 amino acids: CASSGTGSPLEQYF. CDR3 sequence (DNA): TGTGCCAGCAGTGGGACAGGGTCACCTTTGGAGCAGTACTTC.